This TCR beta chain was recorded in a study of OX40 agonist ivuxolimab in advanced cancers. Study details: Treatment of patients was with ivuxolimab, an agonistic anti-OX40 (CD134) antibody. The study's findings and limits: At doses 0.1 to 3.0 mg/kg, CD4+ and CD8+ clones expanded.

V was clipped by 5 bases and J by 8 bases, with 17 bases between them. Germline assignment: CDR1 SGHRS and CDR2 YFSETQ. The CDR3 covers 15 residues. With regard to this clone: Its cognate antigen is unknown.

Repertoires were generated with immunoSEQ multiplex PCR, while TCRdb's copy carries only in-frame clones and drops some. This table has about 50,000 clones, approximately 86% appearing once. This clonotype was sampled from an adult with an advanced solid tumor such as melanoma, head and neck, liver or kidney cancer. Sequencing used CD4+ or CD8+ T cells sorted from blood, obtained in a trial of the OX40 agonist ivuxolimab. The rearrangement uses TRBV5-1 and TRBJ1-6, with D maybe TRBD1 (6 bases). Here the CDR3 reads CASRGERGRDSPLHF. In nucleotides, the CDR3 is TGCGCCAGCAGAGGAGAGAGGGGGAGAGATTCACCCCTCCACTTT.